The 7 T cell receptor beta chains in this list originate from one sample, sequenced in a study of identical twins. TCRdb itself ran the 5' RACE reads through MiXCR, one entry per CDR3 protein. The sample lists about 450,000 distinct CDR3 sequences; 18% were seen once. The material sequenced was naive T cells sorted from blood. The source is a man aged 50 or older in good health.

This clonotype showed up just a few times. This chain uses TRBV18 with TRBJ2-3, with 7 bases aligning to TRBD1. Germline trimming cut 4 bases from V and 4 bases from J; bases unmatched to any gene: 11. This CDR3 contains 16 residues. Germline loops: CDR1 KGHSH, CDR2 LQKENI. This chain's CDR3 is CASSLGTTGSPDTQYF. As DNA, the CDR3 is TGTGCCAGCTCACTGGGCACGACAGGGTCCCCAGATACGCAGTATTTT.

The sample holds many counts of this clonotype. This rearrangement joins TRBV5-6 to TRBJ2-3; TRBD2 is a possible D gene (5 bases). This CDR3 is built from 14 residues. V shed 0 bases and J shed 10 bases, with 15 bases lying between them. Germline V lookup: CDR1 SGHDT, CDR2 YYEEEE. The CDR3 loop reads CASSLEYGGEPQYF. CDR3 nucleotides: TGTGCCAGCAGCTTGGAGTATGGTGGGGAGCCGCAGTATTTT.

The chain links TRBV30 to TRBJ2-7, with 7 bases fitting TRBD1. Losses at the gene ends were 7 bases for V and 4 bases for J; bases not matched to a gene: 22. The CDR3 contains 17 residues. The germline CDR1 and CDR2 sequences are GTSNPN and SVGIG (reference sequence). CDR3 DNA sequence: TGTGCCTTCAGAAACCGGGACAGATCAGAGAATCGATACGAGCAGTACTTC. Residues: CAFRNRDRSENRYEQYF.

This clonotype has a count of ten or more. The rearrangement links TRBV12-3 or TRBV12-4 to TRBJ2-1; 10 nucleotides align to TRBD1. V was clipped by 6 bases and J by 0 bases; unmatched bases: 11. This CDR3 comprises 18 residues. The CDR3: CASRTGGGSGTSYNEQFF. CDR3 sequence (DNA): TGTGCCAGCAGGACAGGGGGCGGTAGCGGGACCTCCTACAATGAGCAGTTCTTC.

In its sample, this clonotype was seen many times. V gene TRBV4-3 combines with J gene TRBJ2-2; perhaps TRBD1 as D (5 bases). Germline lookup yields CDR1 LGHNA and CDR2 YSLEER. The CDR3 is made up of 15 amino acids. Trimming took 1 base from V and 1 from J, leaving 7 bases between them. The CDR3 coding sequence is TGCGCCAGCAGCCAAGGGACAATGAACACCGGGGAGCTGTTTTTT. It is translated as CASSQGTMNTGELFF.

The CDR3 reads CASSQDGGRGKFYEQYF. The CDR3 DNA reads TGTGCCAGCAGCCAAGACGGCGGGAGGGGCAAGTTCTACGAGCAGTACTTC. The chain carries TRBV4-2 and TRBJ2-7, with 9 bases identical to TRBD2. Germline values: CDR1 LGHNA, CDR2 YNFKEQ. CDR3 length: 17 residues. With 0 bases clipped from V and 3 bases from J, the junction kept 9 bases outside the gene matches.

This clonotype was found many times. The V gene is TRBV12-3 or TRBV12-4, the J gene TRBJ2-5; perhaps TRBD1 as D (5 bases). Trimming removed 6 bases from V and 7 bases from J, with 12 bases in between. This CDR3 is 12 amino acids long. The CDR3 sequence is CASSLAGMTQYF. The CDR3 DNA follows: TGTGCCAGCAGCTTGGCAGGGATGACCCAGTACTTC.